Listed here is a single T cell receptor (beta chain). This sample is drawn from a study of blood T cell repertoires in COVID-19. TCRdb's table, derived via immunoSEQ multiplex PCR, lists solely in-frame clones and lacks some. The sample carries over 150,000 clones, roughly 84% recorded once. V trimming: 6 bases; J trimming: 12 bases; junction bases outside the gene matches: 10. The germline CDR1 and CDR2 sequences are MNHEY and SVGAGI. This CDR3 region has 12 residues. The TCR was taken from a woman between 40 and 50 years old with COVID-19, enrolled during active disease. This chain joins TRBV6-5 and TRBJ1-1, with 7 bases aligning to TRBD1. The material sequenced was peripheral blood. In nucleotides, the CDR3 is TGTGCCAGCAGCCATGACAGGGTGGAGACTTTCTTT. This translates into CASSHDRVETFF.